This T cell receptor (beta chain) was sequenced during a study of blood T cells in healthy people across ages (dated by TCRdb to the mid-2010s). For context, the study as a whole: In model experiments, roughly one uniquely barcoded TCR beta cDNA molecule per two T cells was captured by template switching. The study measured age-related changes in TCR beta repertoire diversity using deep sequencing normalized with unique cDNA molecular identifiers. To avoid experimental bias, donors of different ages were distributed randomly across sequencing lanes. Donors were grouped into four age groups: young (average approximately 16 years), middle-aged (39), aged (roughly 67) and long-lived (approximately 75). The study analyzed two additional independent replicas of 1 million unique cDNA reads from the same blood draw for two donors, one aged 18 to 30 and one aged 80 or older. Study-wide conclusions, independent of this receptor: Observed TCR beta diversity per million T cells fell roughly linearly with age, and a significant reduction was already apparent by age roughly 41. Because donor CMV infection status was unknown, age-related changes in expanded clonotypes were potentially confounded. Observed TCR beta diversity correlated strongly with the percentage of naive T cells measured by flow cytometry. Estimates of total diversity based on one million sequenced T cells were considered lower bounds and underestimates. Since profiling was done on bulk unsorted PBMCs, naive and antigen-experienced compartments could not be conclusively compared. The long-lived group showed more naive CD4+ T cells, fewer expanded clones and increased TCR diversity than the aged group, suggesting age selection.

The roughly 39 donors, aged about 6 to 90 years, were systemically healthy Caucasian individuals from Russia. Each donor gave 9.5 to 10 milliliters of peripheral blood, drawn into EDTA-treated Vacutainer tubes. Ficoll-Paque density-gradient centrifugation was used to isolate PBMCs, with at least 7 million per sample. Total RNA, at least 6 micrograms per sample, was extracted from PBMCs with Trizol reagent. Naive CD45RAhigh/CD27high T cell percentages were measured by flow cytometry on a PBMC aliquot from every donor. Receptor libraries were prepared by 5' RACE. The sample was run on an Illumina HiSeq 2500. The second PCR ran for about 6 to 12 cycles and used a J-beta primer mix along with a sample-barcoded 5' primer. A template-switch 5' adaptor carrying 12 random nucleotides introduced a unique molecular identifier onto each TCR beta cDNA molecule. Each sample yielded at least 2.5 million CDR3-containing paired-end reads. All of the RNA was converted into first-strand cDNA using the Mint cDNA synthesis kit, with a TRBC-specific oligonucleotide serving as the primer. Following uracil-DNA glycosylase treatment, all cDNA underwent a first 18-cycle PCR with the universal primers M1SS and BC2_uni_R. The paper's processing steps were these. Normalization of each sample was performed by random selection of 1 million high-quality reads, each carrying a distinct molecular identifier. Instead of being binned into consensus sequences, reads that shared molecular identifiers were thrown out. CDR3 identification, clonotype clustering and error correction used MiTCR with a Q25 quality threshold and the strictest error-elimination algorithm. Lower-bound total TCR beta diversity was estimated with a nonparametric unseen species model using Euler transformation. TCRdb ran its own pipeline on the public reads, namely fastp trimming at Q25 and MiXCR clone calling, and kept in-frame beta chains. All rows with the same CDR3 protein become a single entry with the most common DNA and genes. For this entry, the V and J calls and clone size follow TCRdb and not the study's own pipeline. This sample has roughly 720,000 distinct CDR3 sequences in its table, and about 53% of those were observed once. The top ten hold roughly 40% of the sample.

As for this clonotype: The specificity of this receptor is unknown. No base quality values were provided; no much bigger clone lies one nucleotide off.

V is pared back by 7 bases and J by 3 bases, with 15 bases lying between the germline termini. For CDR1 and CDR2, the germline V gene (reference sequence) lists MNHEY and SMNVEV. CDR3 length: 14 amino acids, cysteine to phenylalanine. Left in the record is the CDR3 DNA by itself, 42 bases read in frame from the first base. The TCR comes from a man aged 80 or over in good health. This chain is built from TRBV27 and TRBJ1-1; no D gene can be assigned with confidence. Sequencing was done on a sample of blood. The CDR3 protein is CASKIGREDTEAFF. The DNA is as follows: TGTGCCAGCAAAATAGGGAGGGAGGACACTGAAGCTTTCTTT.